Below are 8 T cell receptor beta chains sequenced from a single sample in a study of T-cell reconstitution after alpha-beta-depleted transplantation in children. Unique molecular identifiers featured in how the TCRbeta library was prepared. Each CDR3 protein gets one entry after TCRdb re-called the PCR reads with MiXCR. The top ten hold around 2% of the sample, which has hundreds of thousands of distinct CDR3 sequences, approximately 10% seen once. The starting material was PBMCs, obtained before TCRalphabeta/CD19-depleted stem cell transplant. These receptors were taken from a child aged 2-9 years with inherited bone marrow failure, due to receive a stem cell transplant.

This clonotype was recorded a few times. The chain recombines TRBV18 with TRBJ2-6; 8 bases are shared with TRBD1. Per germline, CDR1 KGHSH and CDR2 LQKENI. CDR3 size: 16 residues. V was clipped by 1 base and J by 2 bases; unmatched bases: 1. The CDR3, as DNA: TGTGCCAGCTCACCACTGACAGGGGCTGGGGCCAACGTCCTGACTTTC. Protein sequence: CASSPLTGAGANVLTF.

This clonotype has ten or more counts. This chain joins TRBV12-3 or TRBV12-4 and TRBJ2-7, with TRBD1 matching 9 bases. V lost 3 bases, J lost 3 bases, and 9 bases stayed unmatched. The CDR3 runs to 16 residues. The chain's CDR3 is CASSFILGQGLYEQYF. CDR3 bases: TGTGCCAGCAGTTTTATCCTGGGACAGGGTCTCTACGAGCAGTACTTC.

The CDR3 nucleotides are TGTGCCAGCAGCCCCTACTATAACTATGGCTACACCTTC. Translation: CASSPYYNYGYTF. The chain employs TRBV27 and TRBJ1-2; D is unclear. V was trimmed by 6 bases and J by 1 base, leaving 9 bases between them. CDR3 size: 13 residues. Germline V gene lookup returns CDR1 MNHEY and CDR2 SMNVEV (reference sequence).

In its sample, this clonotype was seen a few times. V and J are TRBV29-1 and TRBJ2-3, with 8 bases identical to TRBD2. Per germline, CDR1 SQVTM and CDR2 ANQGSEA. Germline trimming cut 4 bases from V and 4 bases from J; bases unmatched to any gene: 10. The CDR3 spans 15 residues. CDR3 residues: CSVGKWAGGADTQYF. In DNA form, the CDR3 reads TGCAGCGTTGGAAAGTGGGCGGGGGGAGCAGATACGCAGTATTTT.

This clonotype was observed at least ten times. The V call is TRBV5-6, the J call TRBJ2-2; D gene ambiguous. Trimming took 4 bases from V and 6 from J, leaving 13 bases between them. CDR1 SGHDT and CDR2 YYEEEE come from the germline V gene. The CDR3 is made up of 14 amino acids. For the CDR3, the DNA is TGTGCCAGCAGCCTCGCATTTGGGTCCGGGGAGCTGTTTTTT. Translating it yields CASSLAFGSGELFF.

This clonotype was recorded at least ten times. The DNA for the CDR3 is TGCGCCAGCAGTATTAGGACGACAGCTAAAGAGACCCAGTACTTC. Amino acid sequence: CASSIRTTAKETQYF. The chain recombines TRBV5-1 with TRBJ2-5; D perhaps matches TRBD1 (5 bases). The CDR3 extends over 15 amino acids. In germline, CDR1 is SGHRS, CDR2 YFSETQ. Between the trimmed V and J ends, which lost 5 bases and 3 bases, there was a span of 17 bases. Drawing the rest from reference TRBV5-1 and TRBJ2-5, the complete variable domain is KAGVTQTPRYLIKTRGQQVTLSCSPISGHRSVSWYQQTPGQGLQFLFEYFSETQRNKGNFPGRFSGRQFSNSRSEMNVSTLELGDSALYLCASSIRTTAKETQYFGPGTRLLVL.

This clonotype has a count of ten or more. The V call is TRBV12-3 or TRBV12-4, the J call TRBJ1-4; TRBD1 matches at 8 bases. V lost 6 bases, J lost 8 bases, and 8 bases stayed unmatched. The CDR3 covers 14 residues. CDR3 sequence: CASSRWTGREKLFF. The CDR3 DNA reads as TGTGCCAGCAGCCGCTGGACAGGGCGGGAAAAACTGTTTTTT.

Ten or more counts support this clonotype. The chain has TRBV3-1 and TRBJ1-1; D gene uncertain. From germline, CDR1 is LGHDT and CDR2 YNNKEL (reference sequence). The CDR3 extends over 12 amino acids. V was cut by 5 bases and J by 7 bases, with 11 bases left in between. The CDR3 here is CASSYLRGEAFF. The CDR3 DNA sequence: TGTGCCAGCAGCTACCTACGAGGTGAAGCTTTCTTT.